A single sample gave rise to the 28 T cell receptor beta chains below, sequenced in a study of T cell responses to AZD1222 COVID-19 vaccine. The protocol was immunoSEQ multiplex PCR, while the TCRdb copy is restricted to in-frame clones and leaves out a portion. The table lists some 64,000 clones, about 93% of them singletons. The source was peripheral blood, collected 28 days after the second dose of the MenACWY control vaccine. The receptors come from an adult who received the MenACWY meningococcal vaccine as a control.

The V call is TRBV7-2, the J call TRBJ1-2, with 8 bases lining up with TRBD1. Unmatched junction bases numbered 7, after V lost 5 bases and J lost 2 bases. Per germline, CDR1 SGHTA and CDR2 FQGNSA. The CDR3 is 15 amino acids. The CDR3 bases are TGTGCCAGCAGCGCGTTGGGACAGGCAAACTATGGCTACACCTTC. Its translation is CASSALGQANYGYTF.

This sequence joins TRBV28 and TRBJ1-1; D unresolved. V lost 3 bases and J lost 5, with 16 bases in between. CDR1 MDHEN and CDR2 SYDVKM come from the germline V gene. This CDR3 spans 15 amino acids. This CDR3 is CASSLFGERDTEAFF. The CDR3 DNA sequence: TGTGCCAGCAGTTTGTTCGGCGAGCGGGATACTGAAGCTTTCTTT.

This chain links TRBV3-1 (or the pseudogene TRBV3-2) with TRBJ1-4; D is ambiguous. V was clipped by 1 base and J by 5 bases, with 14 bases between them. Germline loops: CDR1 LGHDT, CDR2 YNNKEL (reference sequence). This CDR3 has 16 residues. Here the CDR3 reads CASSQASGLRNEKLFF. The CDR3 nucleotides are TGTGCCAGCAGCCAAGCTTCCGGACTCCGGAATGAAAAACTGTTTTTT.

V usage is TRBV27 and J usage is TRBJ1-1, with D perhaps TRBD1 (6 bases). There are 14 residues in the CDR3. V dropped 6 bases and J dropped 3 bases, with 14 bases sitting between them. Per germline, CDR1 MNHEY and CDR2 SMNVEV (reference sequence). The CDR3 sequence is CASSIRGSDTEAFF. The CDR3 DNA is TGTGCCAGCAGCATCAGGGGATCGGACACTGAAGCTTTCTTT.

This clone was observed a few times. The CDR3 spells CASSQDRSGAETQYF. The CDR3 bases are TGTGCCAGCAGCCAAGACCGTAGTGGGGCGGAGACCCAGTACTTC. This chain uses TRBV4-2 with TRBJ2-5, with D perhaps TRBD1 (5 bases). The CDR3 is made up of 15 amino acids. CDR1 is LGHNA, CDR2 YNFKEQ, per germline. Trimming took 0 bases from V and 5 from J, leaving 13 bases between them.

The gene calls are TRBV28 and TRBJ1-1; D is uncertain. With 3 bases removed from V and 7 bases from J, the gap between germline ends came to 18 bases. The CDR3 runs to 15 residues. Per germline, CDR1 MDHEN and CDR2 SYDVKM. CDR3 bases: TGTGCCAGCAGTTTCCGGGCAGTTCGCCCCAGTGAAGCTTTCTTT. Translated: CASSFRAVRPSEAFF.

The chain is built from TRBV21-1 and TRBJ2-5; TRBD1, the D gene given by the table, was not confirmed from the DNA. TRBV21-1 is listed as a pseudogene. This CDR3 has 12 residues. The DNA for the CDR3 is TGTGCCAGCAGCCAGGGGGCGGAGACCCAGTACTTC. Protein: CASSQGAETQYF.

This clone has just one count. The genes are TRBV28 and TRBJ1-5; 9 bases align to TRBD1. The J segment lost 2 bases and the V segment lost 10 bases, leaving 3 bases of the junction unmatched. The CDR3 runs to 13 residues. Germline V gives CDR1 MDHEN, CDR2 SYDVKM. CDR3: CATRTGGNQPQHF. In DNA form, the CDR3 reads TGTGCCACACGGACAGGGGGCAATCAGCCCCAGCATTTT.

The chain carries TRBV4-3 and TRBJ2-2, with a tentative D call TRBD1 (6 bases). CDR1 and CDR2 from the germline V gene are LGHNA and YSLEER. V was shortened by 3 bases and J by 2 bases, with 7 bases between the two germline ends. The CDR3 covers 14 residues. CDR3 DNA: TGCGCCAGCAGCCACGGGACAAACACCGGGGAGCTGTTTTTT. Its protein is CASSHGTNTGELFF.

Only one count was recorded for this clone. The CDR3 is CASSQARVPLHF. The CDR3 coding sequence is TGTGCCAGCAGCCAAGCTAGAGTTCCCCTCCACTTT. The chain is built from TRBV14 and TRBJ1-6; D is undetermined. The CDR3 loop spans 12 amino acids. Germline CDR1 is SGHDN and CDR2 is FVKESK. Trimming took 1 base from V and 13 from J, leaving 8 bases between them.

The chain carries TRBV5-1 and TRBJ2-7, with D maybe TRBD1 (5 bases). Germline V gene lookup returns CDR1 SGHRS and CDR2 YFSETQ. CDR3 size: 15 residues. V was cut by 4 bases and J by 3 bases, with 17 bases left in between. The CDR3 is CASSPSTDTRYEQYF. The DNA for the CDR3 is TGCGCCAGCAGCCCGTCGACAGATACCCGCTACGAGCAGTACTTC.

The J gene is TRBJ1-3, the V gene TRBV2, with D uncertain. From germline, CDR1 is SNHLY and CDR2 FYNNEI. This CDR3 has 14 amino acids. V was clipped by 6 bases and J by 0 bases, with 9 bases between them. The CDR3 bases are TGTGCCAGCAGATTGGTCAACTCTGGAAACACCATATATTTT. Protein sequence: CASRLVNSGNTIYF.

CDR3 coding DNA: TGTGCCAGTAGTACTCCGTTGGGTAATCAAGAGACCCAGTACTTC. As protein: CASSTPLGNQETQYF. The chain combines TRBV19 with TRBJ2-5; D gene unclear. Germline values: CDR1 LNHDA, CDR2 SQIVND (reference sequence). Trimming took 4 bases from V and 2 from J, leaving 14 bases between them. There are 15 residues in the CDR3. Full variable domain (rest looked up from reference TRBV19 and TRBJ2-5): DGGITQSPKYLFRKEGQNVTLSCEQNLNHDAMYWYRQDPGQGLRLIYYSQIVNDFQKGDIAEGYSVSREKKESFPLTVTSAQKNPTAFYLCASSTPLGNQETQYFGPGTRLLVL.

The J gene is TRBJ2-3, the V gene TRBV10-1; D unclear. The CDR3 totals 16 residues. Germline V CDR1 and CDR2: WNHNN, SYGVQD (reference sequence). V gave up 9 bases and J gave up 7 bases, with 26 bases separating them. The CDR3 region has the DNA TGCGCCAGGAGTAAGCTGGGGATGTCTGTTAAGAATACGCAGTATTTT. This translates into CARSKLGMSVKNTQYF.

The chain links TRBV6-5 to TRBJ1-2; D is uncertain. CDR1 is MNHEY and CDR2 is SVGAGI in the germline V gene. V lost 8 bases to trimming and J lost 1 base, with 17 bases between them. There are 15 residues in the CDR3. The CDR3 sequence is CASGYLQSNNYGYTF. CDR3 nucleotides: TGTGCCAGCGGGTATCTACAATCTAATAACTATGGCTACACCTTC.

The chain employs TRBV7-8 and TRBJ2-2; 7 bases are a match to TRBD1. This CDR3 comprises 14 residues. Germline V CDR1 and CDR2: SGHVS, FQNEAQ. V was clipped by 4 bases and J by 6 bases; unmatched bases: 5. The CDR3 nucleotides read TGTGCCAGCAGCTCGACAGGGAAAGCCGGGGAGCTGTTTTTT. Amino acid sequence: CASSSTGKAGELFF.

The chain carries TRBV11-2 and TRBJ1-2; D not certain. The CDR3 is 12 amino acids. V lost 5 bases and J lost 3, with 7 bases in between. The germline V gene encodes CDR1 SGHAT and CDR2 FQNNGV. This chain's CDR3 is CASSLRDYGYTF. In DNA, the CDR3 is TGTGCCAGCAGCCTGAGGGACTATGGCTACACCTTC.

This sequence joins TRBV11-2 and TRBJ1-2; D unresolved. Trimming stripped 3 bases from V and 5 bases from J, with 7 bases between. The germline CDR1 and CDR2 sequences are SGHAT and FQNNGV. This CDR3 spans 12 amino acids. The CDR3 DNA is TGTGCCAGCAGCTTGGCCCCATATGGCTACACCTTC. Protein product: CASSLAPYGYTF.

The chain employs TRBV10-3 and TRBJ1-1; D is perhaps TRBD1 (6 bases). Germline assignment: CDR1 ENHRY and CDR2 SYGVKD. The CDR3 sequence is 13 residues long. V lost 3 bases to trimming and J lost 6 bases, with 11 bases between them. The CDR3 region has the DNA TGTGCCATCAGTGAAGGGAGGGGGTCTGAAGCTTTCTTT. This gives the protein CAISEGRGSEAFF.

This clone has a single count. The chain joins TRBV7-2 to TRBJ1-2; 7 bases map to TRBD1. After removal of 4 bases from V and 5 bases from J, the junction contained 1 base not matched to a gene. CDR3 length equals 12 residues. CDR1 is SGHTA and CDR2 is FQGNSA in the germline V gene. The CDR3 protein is CASSWDSYGYTF. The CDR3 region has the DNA TGTGCCAGCAGCTGGGACAGTTATGGCTACACCTTC.

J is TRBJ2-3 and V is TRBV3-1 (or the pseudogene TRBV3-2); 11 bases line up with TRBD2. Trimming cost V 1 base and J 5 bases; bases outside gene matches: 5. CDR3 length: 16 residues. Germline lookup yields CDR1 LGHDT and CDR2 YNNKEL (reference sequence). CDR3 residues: CASSQVAGGRGDTQYF. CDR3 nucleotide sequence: TGTGCCAGCAGCCAAGTAGCGGGAGGGCGAGGAGATACGCAGTATTTT.

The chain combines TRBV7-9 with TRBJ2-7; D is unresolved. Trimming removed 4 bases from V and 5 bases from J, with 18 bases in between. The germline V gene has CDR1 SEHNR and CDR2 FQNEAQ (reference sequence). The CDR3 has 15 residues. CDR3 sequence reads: CASSSPSFRAHEQYF. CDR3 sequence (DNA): TGTGCCAGCAGCTCCCCAAGCTTCAGAGCGCACGAGCAGTACTTC. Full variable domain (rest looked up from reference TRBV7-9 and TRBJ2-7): DTGVSQNPRHKITKRGQNVTFRCDPISEHNRLYWYRQTLGQGPEFLTYFQNEAQLEKSRLLSDRFSAERPKGSFSTLEIQRTEQGDSAMYLCASSSPSFRAHEQYFGPGTRLTVT.

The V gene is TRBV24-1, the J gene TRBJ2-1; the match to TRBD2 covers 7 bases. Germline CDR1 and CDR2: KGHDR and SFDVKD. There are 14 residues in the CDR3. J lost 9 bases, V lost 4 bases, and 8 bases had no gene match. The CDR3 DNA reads TGTGCCACCAGTGACCCGACTAGCCCATCTGAGCAGTTCTTC. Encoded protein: CATSDPTSPSEQFF.

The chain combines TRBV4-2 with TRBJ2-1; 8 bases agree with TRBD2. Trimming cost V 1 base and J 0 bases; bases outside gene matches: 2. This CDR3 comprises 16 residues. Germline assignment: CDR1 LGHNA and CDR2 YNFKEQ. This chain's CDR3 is CASSQASGFSYNEQFF. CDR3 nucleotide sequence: TGTGCCAGCAGCCAAGCTAGCGGGTTCTCCTACAATGAGCAGTTCTTC.

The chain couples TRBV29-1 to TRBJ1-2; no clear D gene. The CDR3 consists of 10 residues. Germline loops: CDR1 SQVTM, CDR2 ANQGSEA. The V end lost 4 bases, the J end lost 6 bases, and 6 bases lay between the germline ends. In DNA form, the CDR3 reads TGCAGCGTTGGGACGGATGGCTACACCTTC. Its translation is CSVGTDGYTF.

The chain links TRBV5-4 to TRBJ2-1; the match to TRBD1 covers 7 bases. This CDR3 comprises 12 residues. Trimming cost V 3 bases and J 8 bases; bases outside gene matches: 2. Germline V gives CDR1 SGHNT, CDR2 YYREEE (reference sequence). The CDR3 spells CASSSTGDEQFF. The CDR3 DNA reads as TGTGCCAGCAGCTCCACAGGGGATGAGCAGTTCTTC.

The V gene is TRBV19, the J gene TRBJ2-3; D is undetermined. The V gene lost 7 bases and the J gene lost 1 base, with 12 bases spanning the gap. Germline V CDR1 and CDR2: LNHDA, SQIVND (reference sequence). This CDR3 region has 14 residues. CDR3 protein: CASTLRTRTDTQYF. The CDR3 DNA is TGTGCCAGTACCCTTCGGACCCGCACAGATACGCAGTATTTT. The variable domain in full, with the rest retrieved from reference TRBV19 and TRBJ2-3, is DGGITQSPKYLFRKEGQNVTLSCEQNLNHDAMYWYRQDPGQGLRLIYYSQIVNDFQKGDIAEGYSVSREKKESFPLTVTSAQKNPTAFYLCASTLRTRTDTQYFGPGTRLTVL.

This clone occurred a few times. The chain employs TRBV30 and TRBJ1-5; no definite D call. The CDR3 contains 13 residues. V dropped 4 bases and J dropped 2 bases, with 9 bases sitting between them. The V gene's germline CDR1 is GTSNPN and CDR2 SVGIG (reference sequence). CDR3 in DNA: TGTGCCTGGAACCACGGAGGCAATCAGCCCCAGCATTTT. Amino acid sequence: CAWNHGGNQPQHF.